This passage covers 19 T cell receptor beta chains from one sample sequenced in a study of blood T cell repertoires in COVID-19. Profiling relied on immunoSEQ multiplex PCR, and the TCRdb table lists in-frame clones only, not all of them. The repertoire consists of some 320,000 clones, with about nine tenths occurring once and the leading ten covering roughly 2.6%. Sequencing was carried out using PBMCs or T cells enriched from blood (not recorded which). Every receptor here comes from a man aged 55 to 70 who had recovered from COVID-19.

This chain joins TRBV6-5 and TRBJ1-1; TRBD1 aligns across 9 bases. The germline gives CDR1 MNHEY, CDR2 SVGAGI. CDR3 length: 15 residues. The junction had 5 bases not matched to a gene; V was cut back by 5 bases and J by 1 base. The CDR3, as DNA: TGTGCCAGCAGTACTAAGGACAGGGGGAACACTGAAGCTTTCTTT. Its protein is CASSTKDRGNTEAFF.

The chain joins TRBV6-6 to TRBJ2-7; a possible D gene is TRBD1 (6 bases). Trimming stripped 5 bases from V and 3 bases from J, with 8 bases between. The CDR3 has 12 residues. Germline V gene lookup returns CDR1 MNHNY and CDR2 SVGAGI (reference sequence). This chain's CDR3 is CASSQGGYEQYF. The CDR3 nucleotides are TGTGCCAGCAGTCAAGGGGGCTACGAGCAGTACTTC.

This clone occurred once. The chain recombines TRBV7-3 with TRBJ1-1; D might be TRBD1 (6 bases). Trimming cost V 5 bases and J 1 base, with 8 bases left between them. Per the germline V gene, CDR1 is SGHTA and CDR2 is FQGTGA. The CDR3 length is 13 residues. The CDR3 spells CASSRQENTEAFF. CDR3 in DNA: TGTGCCAGCAGCCGACAGGAGAACACTGAAGCTTTCTTT. The variable domain in full, completed from reference TRBV7-3 and TRBJ1-1, reads GAGVSQTPSNKVTEKGKYVELRCDPISGHTALYWYRQSLGQGPEFLIYFQGTGAADDSGLPNDRFFAVRPEGSVSTLKIQRTERGDSAVYLCASSRQENTEAFFGQGTRLTVV.

The rearrangement links TRBV4-1 to TRBJ1-4; D gene uncertain. Per the germline V gene, CDR1 is MGHRA and CDR2 is YSYEKL. The length of the CDR3 is 16 residues. V lost 6 bases and J lost 13, with 27 bases in between. The chain's CDR3 is CASRHLRGSPAEGLFF. For the CDR3, the DNA is TGCGCCAGCAGACACCTCCGCGGGTCCCCTGCGGAGGGACTGTTTTTT.

The chain recombines TRBV10-2 with TRBJ2-1; 8 nucleotides align to TRBD1. Germline V gene data show CDR1 as WSHSY and CDR2 as SAAADI. This CDR3 has 15 amino acids. The junction had 4 bases not matched to a gene; V was cut back by 1 base and J by 5 bases. The CDR3 sequence is CASSEWQGAHNEQFF. CDR3 DNA: TGCGCCAGCAGTGAGTGGCAGGGGGCGCACAATGAGCAGTTCTTC.

This clone came up once. The chain employs TRBV11-2 and TRBJ2-7; 10 nucleotides match TRBD1. The CDR3 length is 16 residues. V was clipped by 6 bases and J by 2 bases; unmatched bases: 10. Germline V gene sequence: CDR1 SGHAT, CDR2 FQNNGV. The CDR3, as DNA: TGTGCCAGCAGGGGGGCCGGGACAGGGGTCCCCTACGAGCAGTACTTC. Translation gives CASRGAGTGVPYEQYF.

The rearrangement uses TRBV19 and TRBJ2-7; a possible D gene is TRBD2 (6 bases). V was shortened by 5 bases and J by 4 bases, with 21 bases between the two germline ends. From germline, CDR1 is LNHDA and CDR2 SQIVND (reference sequence). CDR3 length: 16 amino acids. In DNA, the CDR3 is TGTGCCAGTAGTCTCTACCTGACTAGGGGTGGGTACGAGCAGTACTTC. This encodes CASSLYLTRGGYEQYF.

The chain uses TRBV18 and TRBJ2-3; TRBD2 matches at 13 bases. V trimming: 5 bases; J trimming: 0 bases; junction bases outside the gene matches: 8. Per the germline V gene, CDR1 is KGHSH and CDR2 is LQKENI. This CDR3 contains 18 residues. In nucleotides, the CDR3 is TGTGCCAGCTCAGCAACGGGACTAGCGGGGCCTAGCACAGATACGCAGTATTTT. Its protein product is CASSATGLAGPSTDTQYF. Complete variable domain (other parts from reference TRBV18 and TRBJ2-3): NAGVMQNPRHLVRRRGQEARLRCSPMKGHSHVYWYRQLPEEGLKFMVYLQKENIIDESGMPKERFSAEFPKEGPSILRIQQVVRGDSAAYFCASSATGLAGPSTDTQYFGPGTRLTVL.

The chain couples TRBV5-6 to TRBJ1-4; a possible D gene is TRBD1 (5 bases). The CDR3 has 13 amino acids. V was trimmed by 4 bases and J by 5 bases, leaving 9 bases between them. Germline loops: CDR1 SGHDT, CDR2 YYEEEE. This CDR3 is CASSKQDNEKLFF. CDR3 nucleotides: TGTGCCAGCAGCAAACAGGACAATGAAAAACTGTTTTTT.

This clone occurred a few times. The chain links TRBV12-5 to TRBJ1-2; 9 nucleotides line up with TRBD1. This CDR3 spans 15 amino acids. V lost 5 bases and J lost 3; bases outside the gene matches: 7. CDR1 and CDR2 from the germline V gene are LGHNT and FRNRAP. This CDR3 is CASGPGTGRDYGYTF. The CDR3 DNA is TGTGCTAGTGGTCCAGGGACAGGGCGTGACTATGGCTACACCTTC.

J is TRBJ1-5 and V is TRBV12-3 or TRBV12-4, with D maybe TRBD1 (6 bases). This CDR3 has 13 amino acids. V lost 6 bases, J lost 12 bases, and 18 bases lay in between. The CDR3 nucleotides read TGTGCCAGCAGGTTCGGGACAAATGCTCTCCAGCATTTT. Its translation: CASRFGTNALQHF.

This clone showed up just once. The chain links TRBV23-1 to TRBJ2-7; 7 nucleotides line up with TRBD1. TRBV23-1 falls under the ORF class, with uncertain function. Trimming at V came to 4 bases and at J to 0 bases, leaving 18 bases not matched to a gene. The CDR3 contains 19 residues. The CDR3 loop reads CASSRKGPTGPILSYEQYF. In DNA form, the CDR3 reads TGCGCCAGCAGTCGGAAGGGGCCGACAGGGCCAATTCTCTCCTACGAGCAGTACTTC.

The genes are TRBV7-9 and TRBJ2-1; 12 bases agree with TRBD2. V lost 4 bases and J lost 8; bases outside the gene matches: 9. Germline values: CDR1 SEHNR, CDR2 FQNEAQ (reference sequence). The CDR3 is 16 residues long. The DNA of the CDR3 is TGTGCCAGCAGCTCGCCCTCTAGCGGGAGGGCCTATGAGCAGTTCTTC. The encoded protein is CASSSPSSGRAYEQFF.

The chain recombines TRBV13 with TRBJ2-1; 9 bases are a match to TRBD2. The V segment lost 4 bases and the J segment 0 bases; nucleotides outside the gene matches: 7. The CDR3 has 17 residues. Germline CDR1 PRHDT, CDR2 FYEKMQ (reference sequence). DNA for the CDR3: TGTGCCAGCAGCTCAGCGGGGGGCGAAAGCTCCTACAATGAGCAGTTCTTC. Translated: CASSSAGGESSYNEQFF.

The rearrangement links TRBV19 to TRBJ1-5; 7 bases are a match to TRBD1. The CDR3 spans 16 residues. CDR1 LNHDA and CDR2 SQIVND come from the germline V gene (reference sequence). V lost 2 bases, J lost 5 bases, and 9 bases stayed unmatched. The CDR3 reads CASSILTGVRDQPQHF. CDR3 DNA sequence: TGTGCCAGTAGTATACTCACAGGGGTACGGGATCAGCCCCAGCATTTT.

This clone was seen more than once but under ten times. This chain links TRBV30 with TRBJ1-1, with D perhaps matching TRBD1 (5 bases). The CDR3 contains 14 residues. Deletions cut 1 base from V and 1 base from J, with 10 bases between. The germline CDR1 and CDR2 sequences are GTSNPN and SVGIG (reference sequence). The CDR3 sequence is CAWSDYRRNTEAFF. The CDR3 coding sequence is TGTGCCTGGAGTGACTACAGGAGGAACACTGAAGCTTTCTTT.

This clone was seen a single time. This rearrangement joins TRBV6-5 to TRBJ1-2; TRBD1 matches at 10 bases. Germline V gene lookup returns CDR1 MNHEY and CDR2 SVGAGI. This CDR3 region has 15 residues. V dropped 0 bases and J dropped 8; count of bases not matched to a gene: 6. The CDR3 bases are TGTGCCAGCAGTTACTCGGCCGGGACAGGGGTCGGCTACACCTTC. Translation: CASSYSAGTGVGYTF.

This chain links TRBV5-1 with TRBJ2-2, with 13 bases that match TRBD2. J lost 0 bases, V lost 3 bases, and 5 bases had no gene match. This CDR3 contains 18 residues. CDR1 is SGHRS, CDR2 YFSETQ, per germline. Here the CDR3 reads CASSYGLAGAPNTGELFF. The CDR3 nucleotides read TGCGCCAGCAGCTATGGACTAGCGGGGGCCCCGAACACCGGGGAGCTGTTTTTT.

The rearrangement links TRBV7-9 to TRBJ1-2; 10 bases are a match to TRBD1. The CDR3 is 14 residues long. From germline, CDR1 is SEHNR and CDR2 FQNEAQ (reference sequence). Trimming cost V 5 bases and J 8 bases; bases outside gene matches: 8. In DNA, the CDR3 is TGTGCCAGCAGCCAAGGGACAGGGGAACTGGGCTACACCTTC. Protein sequence: CASSQGTGELGYTF.